This T cell receptor (beta chain) comes out of a study of CD8+ T cells in alopecia areata. Comments on this clone: What it recognizes is unknown.

RNA extraction was followed by reverse transcription into cDNA, which acted as the sequencing template. Only in-frame clones appear in the TCRdb table, and some are missing; sequencing was by immunoSEQ multiplex PCR. The sample yields 93,000 or so clones, around three fifths seen once. General study results and limits: TCR sharing was clearer in mice than between patients, perhaps partly owing to patient HLA diversity.

Germline CDR1 reads MGHDK; CDR2 reads SYGVNS. J was trimmed by 6 bases and V by 1 base; bases with no gene match: 5. The CDR3 covers 15 residues. Sequencing was done on a sample of CD4+ T cells sorted from blood. The clonotype was recovered from a human donor in good health. This rearrangement joins TRBV25-1 to TRBJ1-5; the match to TRBD1 covers 8 bases. CDR3 sequence: CASSESGGRGQPQHF. CDR3 DNA sequence: TGTGCCAGCAGTGAATCAGGGGGCAGGGGTCAGCCCCAGCATTTT.